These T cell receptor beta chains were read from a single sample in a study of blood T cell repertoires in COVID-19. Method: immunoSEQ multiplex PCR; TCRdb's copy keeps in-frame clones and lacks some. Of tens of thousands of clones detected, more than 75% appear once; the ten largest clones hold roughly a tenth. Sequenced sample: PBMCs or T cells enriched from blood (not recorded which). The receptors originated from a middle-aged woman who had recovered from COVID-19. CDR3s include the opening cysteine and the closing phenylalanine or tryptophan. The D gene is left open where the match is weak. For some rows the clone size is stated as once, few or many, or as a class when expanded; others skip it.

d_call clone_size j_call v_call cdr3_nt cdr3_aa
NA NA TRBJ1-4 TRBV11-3 TGTGCCAGCAGCCCGAGGGGGGGGCCGGATGAAAAACTGTTTTTT CASSPRGGPDEKLFF
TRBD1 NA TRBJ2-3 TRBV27 TGTGCCAGCAGTTACGGGACAGGGGGTTTGGGAGATACGCAGTATTTT CASSYGTGGLGDTQYF
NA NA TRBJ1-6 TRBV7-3 TGTGCCAGCAGCGGGGGGTATAATTCACCCCTCCACTTT CASSGGYNSPLHF
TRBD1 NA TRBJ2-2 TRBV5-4 TGTGCCAGCAGCGGCGGACAGGGGAGGAACACCGGGGAGCTGTTTTTT CASSGGQGRNTGELFF
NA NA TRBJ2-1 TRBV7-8 TGTGCCAGCAGCGGTCGCACCAGGGATGAGCAGTTCTTC CASSGRTRDEQFF
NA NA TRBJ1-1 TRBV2 TGTGCCAGCAGTGAACATGGGCCCAACACTGAAGCTTTCTTT CASSEHGPNTEAFF
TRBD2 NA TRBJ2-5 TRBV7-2 TGTGCCAGCAGCTTAGCGCGGGGGACTAGCGAGGTCCAGTACTTC CASSLARGTSEVQYF
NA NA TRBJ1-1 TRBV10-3 TGTGCCATCAGTGAGTCTGGGACTGTGAACACTGAAGCTTTCTTT CAISESGTVNTEAFF
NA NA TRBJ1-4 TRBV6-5 TGTGCCAGCAGTTCCCTAGACGCAACTAATGAAAAACTGTTTTTT CASSSLDATNEKLFF
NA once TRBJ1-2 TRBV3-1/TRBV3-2 TGTGCCAGCAGCCAAGAGATCGGGGTCCAACCCCTCTATGGCTACACCTTC CASSQEIGVQPLYGYTF
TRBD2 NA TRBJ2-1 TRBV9 TGTGCCAGCAGCTTGCAGGGGACACTCGTTCTAGCGGGGGGAGTGAATGAGCAGTTCTTC CASSLQGTLVLAGGVNEQFF
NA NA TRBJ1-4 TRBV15 TGTGCCACCAGCGGGGGGAGGGGACGACGCACGATCAATGAAAAACTGTTTTTT CATSGGRGRRTINEKLFF
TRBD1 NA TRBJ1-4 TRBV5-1 TGCGCCAGCAGCTCGACAGGGACTAATGAAAAACTGTTTTTT CASSSTGTNEKLFF
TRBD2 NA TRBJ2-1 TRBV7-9 TGTGCCAGCAGCTTAGAAGCGGGGCCAAAGAATGAGCAGTTCTTC CASSLEAGPKNEQFF
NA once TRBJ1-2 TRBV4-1 TGCGCCAGCAGCCAAGACCTAAGCTATGGCTACACCTTC CASSQDLSYGYTF
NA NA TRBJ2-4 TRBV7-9 TGTGCCAGCACGGGGGCGGCCAAAAACATTCAGTACTTC CASTGAAKNIQYF
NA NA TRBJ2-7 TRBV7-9 TGTGCCAGCAGCTTAGAGGAGGGTCTCGGCGAGCAGTACTTC CASSLEEGLGEQYF
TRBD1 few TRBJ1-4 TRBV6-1 TGTGCCAGCAGTGAGACAGGGACTAATGAAAAACTGTTTTTT CASSETGTNEKLFF
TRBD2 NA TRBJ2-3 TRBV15 TGTGCCACCAGCAGAGCGGGGGGTCATGCAGATACGCAGTATTTT CATSRAGGHADTQYF
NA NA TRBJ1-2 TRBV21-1 TGTGCCAGCAGCGCGCGGCGACAGCCCGGCGGCTACACCTTC CASSARRQPGGYTF
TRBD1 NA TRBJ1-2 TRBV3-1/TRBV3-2 TGTGCCAGCAGCCCGAGGGGGCTCGGCTACACCTTC CASSPRGLGYTF
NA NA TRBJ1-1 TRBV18 TGTGCCAGCTCACCATATCGGGGTCTGAACACTGAAGCTTTCTTT CASSPYRGLNTEAFF
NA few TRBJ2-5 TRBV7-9 TGTGCCAGCAGCCCAAAAGCTCAAGAGACCCAGTACTTC CASSPKAQETQYF
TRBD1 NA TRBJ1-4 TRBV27 TGTGCCAGCAGAGCACAGGGGCTTAGGGAAAAACTGTTTTTT CASRAQGLREKLFF